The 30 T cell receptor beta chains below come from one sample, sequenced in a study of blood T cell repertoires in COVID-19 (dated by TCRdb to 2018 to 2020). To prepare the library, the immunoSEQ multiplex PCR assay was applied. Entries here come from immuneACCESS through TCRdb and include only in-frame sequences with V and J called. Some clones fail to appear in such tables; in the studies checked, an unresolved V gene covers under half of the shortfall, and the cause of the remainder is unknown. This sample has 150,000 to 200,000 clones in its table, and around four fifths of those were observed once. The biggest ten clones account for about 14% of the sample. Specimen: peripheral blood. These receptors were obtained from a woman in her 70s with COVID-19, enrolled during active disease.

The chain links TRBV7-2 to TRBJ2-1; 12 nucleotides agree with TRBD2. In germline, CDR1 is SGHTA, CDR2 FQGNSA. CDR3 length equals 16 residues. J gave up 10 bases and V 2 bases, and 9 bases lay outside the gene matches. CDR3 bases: TGTGCCAGCAGCTTACTCGGACTAGCGGGATCTAGCGAGCAGTTCTTC. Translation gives CASSLLGLAGSSEQFF.

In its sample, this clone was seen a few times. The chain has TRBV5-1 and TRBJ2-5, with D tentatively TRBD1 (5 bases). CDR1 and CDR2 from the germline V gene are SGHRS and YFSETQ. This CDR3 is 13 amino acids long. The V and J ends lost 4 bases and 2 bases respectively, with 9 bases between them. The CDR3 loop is CASSARTQETQYF. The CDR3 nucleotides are TGCGCCAGCAGCGCCAGGACACAAGAGACCCAGTACTTC. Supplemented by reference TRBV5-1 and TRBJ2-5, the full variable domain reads KAGVTQTPRYLIKTRGQQVTLSCSPISGHRSVSWYQQTPGQGLQFLFEYFSETQRNKGNFPGRFSGRQFSNSRSEMNVSTLELGDSALYLCASSARTQETQYFGPGTRLLVL.

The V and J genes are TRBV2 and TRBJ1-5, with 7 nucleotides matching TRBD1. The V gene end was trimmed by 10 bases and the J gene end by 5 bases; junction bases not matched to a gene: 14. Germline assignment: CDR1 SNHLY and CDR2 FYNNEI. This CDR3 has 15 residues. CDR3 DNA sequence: TGTGCCACCACGAAAGAGACAGGGTCACATCAGCCCCAGCATTTT. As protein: CATTKETGSHQPQHF.

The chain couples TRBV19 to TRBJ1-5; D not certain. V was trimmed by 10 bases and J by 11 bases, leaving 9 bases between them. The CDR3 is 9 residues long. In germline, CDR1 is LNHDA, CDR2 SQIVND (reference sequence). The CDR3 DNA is TGTGCCAACTACGATTCCCAGCATTTT. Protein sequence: CANYDSQHF.

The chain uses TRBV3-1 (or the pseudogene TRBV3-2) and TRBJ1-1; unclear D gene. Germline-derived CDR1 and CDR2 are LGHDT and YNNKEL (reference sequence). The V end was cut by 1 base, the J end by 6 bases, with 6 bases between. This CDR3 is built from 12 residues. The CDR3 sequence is CASSQGRAEAFF. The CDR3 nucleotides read TGTGCCAGCAGCCAAGGGAGAGCTGAAGCTTTCTTT.

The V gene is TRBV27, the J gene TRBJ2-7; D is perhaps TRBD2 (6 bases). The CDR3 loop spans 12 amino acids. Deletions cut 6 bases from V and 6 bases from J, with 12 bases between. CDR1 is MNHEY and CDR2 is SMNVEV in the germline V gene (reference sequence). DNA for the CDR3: TGTGCCAGCAGAACTGGAGGGGTCGAGCAGTACTTC. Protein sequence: CASRTGGVEQYF.

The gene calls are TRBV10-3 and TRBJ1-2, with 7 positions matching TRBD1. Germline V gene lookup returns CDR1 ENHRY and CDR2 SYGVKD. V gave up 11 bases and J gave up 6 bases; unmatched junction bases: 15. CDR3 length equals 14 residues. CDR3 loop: CALSKEGGSHGYTF. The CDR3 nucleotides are TGTGCCCTTTCCAAGGAAGGGGGCTCTCATGGCTACACCTTC.

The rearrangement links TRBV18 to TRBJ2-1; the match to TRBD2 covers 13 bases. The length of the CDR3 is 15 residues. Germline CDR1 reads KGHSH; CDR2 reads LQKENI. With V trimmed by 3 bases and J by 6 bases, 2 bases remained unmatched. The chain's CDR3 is CASSPGLAGPNEQFF. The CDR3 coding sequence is TGTGCCAGCTCACCGGGACTAGCGGGACCCAATGAGCAGTTCTTC.

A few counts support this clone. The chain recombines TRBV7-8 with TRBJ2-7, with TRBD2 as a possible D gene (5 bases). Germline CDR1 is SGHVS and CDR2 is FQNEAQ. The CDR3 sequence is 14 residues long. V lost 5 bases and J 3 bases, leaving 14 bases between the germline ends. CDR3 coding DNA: TGTGCCAGCAGCCGAACTACCGGGGACTACGAGCAGTACGTC. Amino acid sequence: CASSRTTGDYEQYV.

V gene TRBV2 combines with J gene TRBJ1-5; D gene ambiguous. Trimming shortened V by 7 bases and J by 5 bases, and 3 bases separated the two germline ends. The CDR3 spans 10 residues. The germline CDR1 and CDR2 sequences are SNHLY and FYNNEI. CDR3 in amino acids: CASTDQPQHF. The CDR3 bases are TGTGCCAGCACCGATCAGCCCCAGCATTTT.

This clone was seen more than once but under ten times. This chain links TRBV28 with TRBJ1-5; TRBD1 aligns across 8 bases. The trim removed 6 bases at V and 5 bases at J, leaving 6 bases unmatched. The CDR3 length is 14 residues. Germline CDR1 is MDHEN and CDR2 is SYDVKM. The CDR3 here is CASRPRQGHQPQHF. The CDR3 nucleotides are TGTGCCAGCAGACCTCGACAGGGGCATCAGCCCCAGCATTTT.

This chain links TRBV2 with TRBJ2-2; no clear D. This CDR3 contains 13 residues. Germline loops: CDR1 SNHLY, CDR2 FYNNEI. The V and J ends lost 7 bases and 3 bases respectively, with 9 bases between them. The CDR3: CASNLHYTGELFF. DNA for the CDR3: TGTGCCAGCAATTTACATTACACCGGGGAGCTGTTTTTT.

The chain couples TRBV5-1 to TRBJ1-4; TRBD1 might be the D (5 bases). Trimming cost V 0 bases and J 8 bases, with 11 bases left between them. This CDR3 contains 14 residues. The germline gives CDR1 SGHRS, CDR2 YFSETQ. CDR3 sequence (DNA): TGCGCCAGCAGCTTGGACAGGCTTTACGAAAAACTGTTTTTT. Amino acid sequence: CASSLDRLYEKLFF.

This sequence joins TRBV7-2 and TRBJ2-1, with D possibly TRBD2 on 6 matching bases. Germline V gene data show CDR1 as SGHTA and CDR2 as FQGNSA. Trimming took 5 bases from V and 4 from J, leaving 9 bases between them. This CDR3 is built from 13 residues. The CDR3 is CASSAGLYNEQFF. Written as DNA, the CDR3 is TGTGCCAGCAGCGCCGGACTATACAATGAGCAGTTCTTC.

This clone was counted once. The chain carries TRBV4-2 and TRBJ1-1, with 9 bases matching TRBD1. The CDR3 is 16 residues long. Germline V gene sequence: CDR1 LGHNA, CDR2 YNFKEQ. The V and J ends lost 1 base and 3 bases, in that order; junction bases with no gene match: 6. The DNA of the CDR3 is TGTGCCAGCAGCCAAGGGGACAGGGATTGGGACACTGAAGCTTTCTTT. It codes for CASSQGDRDWDTEAFF.

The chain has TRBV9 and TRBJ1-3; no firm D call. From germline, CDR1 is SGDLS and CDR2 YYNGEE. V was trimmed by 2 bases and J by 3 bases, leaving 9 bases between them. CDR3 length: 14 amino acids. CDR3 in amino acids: CASSVEGVGNTIYF. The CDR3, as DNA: TGTGCCAGCAGCGTCGAAGGAGTTGGAAACACCATATATTTT.

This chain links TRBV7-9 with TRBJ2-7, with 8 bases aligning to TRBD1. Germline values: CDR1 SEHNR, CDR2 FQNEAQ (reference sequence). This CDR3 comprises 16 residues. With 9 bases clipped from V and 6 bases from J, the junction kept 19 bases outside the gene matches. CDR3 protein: CAREVSEDRVSGEQYF. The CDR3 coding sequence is TGTGCCAGGGAAGTTAGTGAGGACAGGGTATCCGGCGAGCAGTACTTC.

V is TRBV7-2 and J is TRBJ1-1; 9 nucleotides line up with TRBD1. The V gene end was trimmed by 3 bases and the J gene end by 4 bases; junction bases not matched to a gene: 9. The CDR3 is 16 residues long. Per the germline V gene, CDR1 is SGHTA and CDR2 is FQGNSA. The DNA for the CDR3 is TGTGCCAGCAGCTTGGGACAGGGAAGGGGGAGCACTGAAGCTTTCTTT. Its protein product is CASSLGQGRGSTEAFF.

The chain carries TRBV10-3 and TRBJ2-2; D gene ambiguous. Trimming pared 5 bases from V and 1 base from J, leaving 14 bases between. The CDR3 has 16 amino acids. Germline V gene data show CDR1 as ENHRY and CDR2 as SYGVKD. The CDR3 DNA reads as TGTGCCATCAGTTCACTATCGGTAGAGAACACCGGGGAGCTGTTTTTT. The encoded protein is CAISSLSVENTGELFF.

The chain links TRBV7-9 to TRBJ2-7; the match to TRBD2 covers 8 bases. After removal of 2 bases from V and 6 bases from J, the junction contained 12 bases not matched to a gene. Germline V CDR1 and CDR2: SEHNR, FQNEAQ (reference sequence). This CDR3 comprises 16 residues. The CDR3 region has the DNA TGTGCCAGCAGCTTATCGTGGCGGGAGGTGATCGCCGAGCAGTACTTC. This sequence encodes CASSLSWREVIAEQYF.

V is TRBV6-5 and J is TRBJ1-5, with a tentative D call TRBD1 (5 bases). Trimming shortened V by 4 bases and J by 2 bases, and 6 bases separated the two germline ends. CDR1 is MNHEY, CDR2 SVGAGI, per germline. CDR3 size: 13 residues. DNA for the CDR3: TGTGCCAGCAGTTCGGGGGGCAATCAGCCCCAGCATTTT. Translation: CASSSGGNQPQHF.

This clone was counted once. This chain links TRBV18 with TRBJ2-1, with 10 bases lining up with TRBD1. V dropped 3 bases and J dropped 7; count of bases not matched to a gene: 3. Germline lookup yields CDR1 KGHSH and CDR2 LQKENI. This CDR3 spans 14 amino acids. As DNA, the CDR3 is TGTGCCAGCTCACCGACAGGGGGCATAAATGAGCAGTTCTTC. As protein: CASSPTGGINEQFF.

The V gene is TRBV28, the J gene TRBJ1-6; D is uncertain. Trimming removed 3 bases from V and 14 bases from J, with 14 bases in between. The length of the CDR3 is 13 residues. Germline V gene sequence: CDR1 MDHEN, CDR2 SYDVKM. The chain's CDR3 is CASSFRSPGTLHF. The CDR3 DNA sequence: TGTGCCAGCAGTTTCCGAAGCCCTGGTACCCTCCACTTT.

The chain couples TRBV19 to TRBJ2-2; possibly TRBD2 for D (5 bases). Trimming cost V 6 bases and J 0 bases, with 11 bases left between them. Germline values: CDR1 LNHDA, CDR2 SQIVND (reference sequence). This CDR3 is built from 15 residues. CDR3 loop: CASRRVGANTGELFF. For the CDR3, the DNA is TGTGCCAGTAGGCGGGTCGGTGCGAACACCGGGGAGCTGTTTTTT.

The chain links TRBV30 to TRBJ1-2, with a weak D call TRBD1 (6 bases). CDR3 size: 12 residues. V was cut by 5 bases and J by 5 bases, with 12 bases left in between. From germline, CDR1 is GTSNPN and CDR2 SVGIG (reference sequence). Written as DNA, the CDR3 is TGTGCCTGGCCTCGAGGGGGATATGGCTACACCTTC. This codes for CAWPRGGYGYTF.

Here the CDR3 reads CASSKEDSYSNQPQHF. The CDR3 nucleotides are TGTGCCAGCTCGAAGGAGGACAGCTATAGCAATCAGCCCCAGCATTTT. This rearrangement joins TRBV2 to TRBJ1-5, with a tentative D call TRBD1 (6 bases). CDR1 and CDR2 (germline): SNHLY, FYNNEI. The CDR3 has 16 residues. Trimming took off 8 bases at V and 0 bases at J, with 17 bases between the two ends.

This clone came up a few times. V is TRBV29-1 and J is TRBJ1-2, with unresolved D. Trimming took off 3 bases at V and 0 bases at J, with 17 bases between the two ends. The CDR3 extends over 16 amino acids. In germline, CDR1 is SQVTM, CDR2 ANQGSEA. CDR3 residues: CSVDTTGGRANYGYTF. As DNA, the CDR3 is TGCAGCGTTGATACAACGGGAGGTCGAGCTAACTATGGCTACACCTTC.

CDR3 DNA sequence: TGTGCCAGCAGTCCTGGGACTAGCGGCGACAATGAGCAGTTCTTC. This encodes CASSPGTSGDNEQFF. V usage is TRBV27 and J usage is TRBJ2-1; 11 bases are shared with TRBD2. The CDR3 has 15 amino acids. The germline V gene has CDR1 MNHEY and CDR2 SMNVEV (reference sequence). V trimming: 5 bases; J trimming: 5 bases; junction bases outside the gene matches: 5.

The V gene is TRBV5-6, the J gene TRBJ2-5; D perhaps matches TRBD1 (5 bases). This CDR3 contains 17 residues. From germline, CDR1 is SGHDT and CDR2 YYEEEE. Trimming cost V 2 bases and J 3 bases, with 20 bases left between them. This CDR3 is CASSFIGRARAEETQYF. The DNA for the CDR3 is TGTGCCAGCAGCTTCATCGGCCGGGCCAGGGCGGAAGAGACCCAGTACTTC.

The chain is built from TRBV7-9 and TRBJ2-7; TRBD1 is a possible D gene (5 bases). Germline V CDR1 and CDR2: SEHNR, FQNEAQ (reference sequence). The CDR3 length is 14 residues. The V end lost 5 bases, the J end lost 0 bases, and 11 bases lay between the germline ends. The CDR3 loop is CASSAAGNSYEQYF. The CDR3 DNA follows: TGTGCCAGCAGCGCGGCAGGGAACTCCTACGAGCAGTACTTC.